A single sample is the source of the 5 T cell receptor beta chains below, sequenced in a study of blood T cell repertoires in COVID-19. Libraries were prepared by immunoSEQ multiplex PCR; TCRdb keeps only in-frame clonotypes and omits some of them. This sample yields around 300,000 clones, of which around 87% are seen a single time; under 2.5% belongs to the top ten. The sequenced sample was PBMCs or T cells enriched from blood (not recorded which). The receptor set was obtained from a woman aged 18-29 years who had recovered from COVID-19.

The gene calls are TRBV11-2 and TRBJ1-6; TRBD1 aligns across 8 bases. This CDR3 region has 14 residues. CDR1 SGHAT and CDR2 FQNNGV come from the germline V gene. J gave up 9 bases and V 1 base, and 2 bases lay outside the gene matches. Written as DNA, the CDR3 is TGTGCCAGCAGCTTAGGGACAGGGAGTTCACCCCTCCACTTT. Translating gives CASSLGTGSSPLHF.

This chain joins TRBV27 and TRBJ1-1, with D unclear. Trimming stripped 2 bases from V and 1 base from J, with 14 bases between. CDR1 is MNHEY and CDR2 is SMNVEV in the germline V gene (reference sequence). The CDR3 has 16 residues. The CDR3 DNA is TGTGCCAGCAGTTTAATCCCGCGGAGGGAGAACACTGAAGCTTTCTTT. Its translation is CASSLIPRRENTEAFF.

This chain joins TRBV5-1 and TRBJ2-3, with a weak D call TRBD2 (5 bases). Per germline, CDR1 SGHRS and CDR2 YFSETQ. The CDR3 contains 16 residues. V shed 3 bases and J shed 6 bases, with 20 bases lying between them. The CDR3 loop reads CASSSHQPEAGDTQYF. In nucleotides, the CDR3 is TGCGCCAGCAGCTCCCACCAGCCGGAGGCGGGCGATACGCAGTATTTT.

The rearrangement joins TRBV12-3 or TRBV12-4 to TRBJ2-7; no definite D call. The CDR3 totals 12 residues. The V end was cut by 7 bases, the J end by 6 bases, with 13 bases between. The CDR3 loop reads CASTKGAAEQYF. CDR3 nucleotides: TGTGCCAGCACCAAAGGAGCAGCCGAGCAGTACTTC.

The chain has TRBV11-2 and TRBJ2-1; D is unresolved. The CDR3 spans 15 residues. Germline lookup yields CDR1 SGHAT and CDR2 FQNNGV. V was trimmed by 6 bases and J by 0 bases, leaving 12 bases between them. The DNA for the CDR3 is TGTGCCAGCAGGCGACCCTGGAGCTCCTACAATGAGCAGTTCTTC. This codes for CASRRPWSSYNEQFF.